Listed here are 23 T cell receptor beta chains from one sample, sequenced in a study of radiotherapy plus CTLA-4 blockade in lung cancer. Profiling relied on immunoSEQ multiplex PCR, and the TCRdb table lists in-frame clones only, not all of them. The repertoire holds about 51,000 clones, more than 75% seen once, with approximately 9% in the top ten. The source material was peripheral blood, sampled from a patient treated with radiotherapy plus ipilimumab. The receptors were sampled from a human donor with non-small cell lung cancer who had a complete response to radiotherapy plus ipilimumab.

The J gene is TRBJ2-7, the V gene TRBV5-6, with TRBD1 as a possible D gene (6 bases). Trimming took 4 bases from V and 0 from J, leaving 17 bases between them. The germline V gene has CDR1 SGHDT and CDR2 YYEEEE. CDR3 length: 16 amino acids. CDR3 DNA sequence: TGTGCCAGCAGCCCCTCGGGACACTCTATCTCCTACGAGCAGTACGTC. It specifies CASSPSGHSISYEQYV.

The chain has TRBV2 and TRBJ2-1; no definite D call. This CDR3 region has 12 residues. V was cut by 4 bases and J by 3 bases, with 4 bases left in between. The germline V gene has CDR1 SNHLY and CDR2 FYNNEI. CDR3 sequence reads: CASSAHYNEQFF. DNA of the CDR3: TGTGCCAGCAGTGCCCACTACAATGAGCAGTTCTTC.

V gene TRBV30 combines with J gene TRBJ2-6; a possible D gene is TRBD1 (5 bases). The CDR3 is made up of 15 amino acids. Between the trimmed V and J ends, which lost 0 bases and 2 bases, there was a span of 8 bases. Germline V gene lookup returns CDR1 GTSNPN and CDR2 SVGIG (reference sequence). This CDR3 reads CAWSVKGTGANVLTF. The CDR3, as DNA: TGTGCCTGGAGTGTAAAGGGGACTGGGGCCAACGTCCTGACTTTC.

This chain joins TRBV18 and TRBJ2-7; 9 positions match TRBD1. Per the germline V gene, CDR1 is KGHSH and CDR2 is LQKENI. The CDR3 is 13 residues long. Trimming removed 3 bases from V and 5 bases from J; junction bases left unmatched: 2. The chain's CDR3 is CASSPRTGDEQYF. The CDR3, as DNA: TGTGCCAGCTCACCCCGGACAGGGGACGAGCAGTACTTC.

The genes are TRBV25-1 and TRBJ1-2; 11 bases agree with TRBD1. The CDR3 has 16 residues. Trimming took 1 base from V and 3 from J; bases not matched to a gene: 4. Germline CDR1 MGHDK, CDR2 SYGVNS. CDR3 coding DNA: TGTGCCAGCAGTGAATGGCGGACAGGGGGCGACTATGGCTACACCTTC. This translates into CASSEWRTGGDYGYTF.

V gene TRBV6-5 combines with J gene TRBJ2-1; perhaps TRBD2 as D (7 bases). Germline V gene sequence: CDR1 MNHEY, CDR2 SVGAGI. V gave up 6 bases and J gave up 5 bases, with 14 bases separating them. The CDR3 has 14 amino acids. The CDR3 region is CASRRGGYHNEQFF. Written as DNA, the CDR3 is TGTGCCAGCAGGAGGGGGGGGTATCACAATGAGCAGTTCTTC.

The chain links TRBV9 to TRBJ2-1; 9 bases agree with TRBD2. This CDR3 spans 15 amino acids. Germline assignment: CDR1 SGDLS and CDR2 YYNGEE. V was pared by 1 base and J by 5 bases, with 4 bases of the junction left unmatched. The chain's CDR3 is CASSVSGLAHNEQFF. Here the CDR3 DNA reads TGTGCCAGCAGCGTATCGGGACTAGCTCACAATGAGCAGTTCTTC. Supplemented by reference TRBV9 and TRBJ2-1, the full variable domain reads DSGVTQTPKHLITATGQRVTLRCSPRSGDLSVYWYQQSLDQGLQFLIQYYNGEERAKGNILERFSAQQFPDLHSELNLSSLELGDSALYFCASSVSGLAHNEQFFGPGTRLTVL.

The chain uses TRBV28 and TRBJ2-7, with 7 positions matching TRBD1. V shed 8 bases and J 2 bases; nucleotides not matched to a gene: 6. The CDR3 sequence is 13 residues long. The germline CDR1 and CDR2 sequences are MDHEN and SYDVKM. CDR3 residues: CASLRQGTYEQYF. CDR3 nucleotide sequence: TGTGCCAGCTTAAGACAGGGTACCTACGAGCAGTACTTC. Using reference TRBV28 and TRBJ2-7 for the parts outside the CDR3, the full variable domain is DVKVTQSSRYLVKRTGEKVFLECVQDMDHENMFWYRQDPGLGLRLIYFSYDVKMKEKGDIPEGYSVSREKKERFSLILESASTNQTSMYLCASLRQGTYEQYFGPGTRLTVT.

The chain joins TRBV6-4 to TRBJ1-2; D unclear. CDR1 is MRHNA, CDR2 SNTAGT, per germline. The CDR3 covers 14 residues. The V end lost 2 bases, the J end lost 7 bases, and 14 bases lay between the germline ends. The CDR3 protein is CASSDNGLGSGYTF. CDR3 bases: TGTGCCAGCAGTGACAACGGACTTGGCTCTGGCTACACCTTC.

This clone has just one count. This rearrangement joins TRBV6-5 to TRBJ1-2, with D unclear. Trimming cost V 4 bases and J 4 bases, with 13 bases left between them. The V gene's germline CDR1 is MNHEY and CDR2 SVGAGI. This CDR3 is 14 amino acids long. The CDR3 reads CASSLNSPFYGYTF. For the CDR3, the DNA is TGTGCCAGCAGTTTAAACAGTCCCTTCTATGGCTACACCTTC.

The rearrangement links TRBV5-6 to TRBJ2-5, with 11 bases lining up with TRBD2. This CDR3 contains 15 residues. Germline V lookup: CDR1 SGHDT, CDR2 YYEEEE. The ends lost 0 bases at V and 9 bases at J; junction bases unmatched: 7. The CDR3 here is CASSLGSGRAESQYF. The DNA of the CDR3 is TGTGCCAGCAGCTTGGGTAGCGGGAGGGCCGAGTCCCAGTACTTC. The entire variable domain, with the rest obtained from reference TRBV5-6 and TRBJ2-5, is as follows: DAGVTQSPTHLIKTRGQQVTLRCSPKSGHDTVSWYQQALGQGPQFIFQYYEEEERQRGNFPDRFSGHQFPNYSSELNVNALLLGDSALYLCASSLGSGRAESQYFGPGTRLLVL.

The chain uses TRBV2 and TRBJ2-1, with D perhaps TRBD1 (6 bases). Trimming took off 7 bases at V and 6 bases at J, with 13 bases between the two ends. The length of the CDR3 is 13 residues. CDR1 SNHLY and CDR2 FYNNEI come from the germline V gene. CDR3 sequence (DNA): TGTGCCAGCAACAACAGGGTGGGCAATGAGCAGTTCTTC. Translating gives CASNNRVGNEQFF. The full variable domain, its missing parts supplied by reference TRBV2 and TRBJ2-1, is EPEVTQTPSHQVTQMGQEVILRCVPISNHLYFYWYRQILGQKVEFLVSFYNNEISEKSEIFDDQFSVERPDGSNFTLKIRSTKLEDSAMYFCASNNRVGNEQFFGPGTRLTVL.

The chain uses TRBV4-1 and TRBJ2-2, with D hard to call. V dropped 0 bases and J dropped 4 bases, with 18 bases sitting between them. Germline V gene lookup returns CDR1 MGHRA and CDR2 YSYEKL. The CDR3 consists of 18 residues. The DNA of the CDR3 is TGCGCCAGCAGCCAAGATTCTTTGTCGGGTATAGGCACCGGGGAGCTGTTTTTT. Protein product: CASSQDSLSGIGTGELFF.

This clone appeared a single time. This chain uses TRBV28 with TRBJ1-1, with TRBD1 identical over 7 bases. Germline V gene lookup returns CDR1 MDHEN and CDR2 SYDVKM. The ends lost 4 bases at V and 1 base at J; junction bases unmatched: 12. The CDR3 is 17 residues long. CDR3 region: CASSSSGWGTANTEAFF. The DNA for the CDR3 is TGTGCCAGCAGTTCCTCGGGGTGGGGGACAGCGAACACTGAAGCTTTCTTT.

This chain links TRBV7-2 with TRBJ2-3; D not resolved. V was clipped by 1 base and J by 6 bases, with 11 bases between them. CDR3 length: 14 residues. Germline V gene lookup returns CDR1 SGHTA and CDR2 FQGNSA. In DNA, the CDR3 is TGTGCCAGCAGCTTAGTAGTCGGTCCCGATACGCAGTATTTT. This sequence encodes CASSLVVGPDTQYF.

V and J are TRBV11-3 and TRBJ2-2; D not certain. CDR3 length: 14 residues. The V and J ends lost 5 bases and 2 bases respectively, with 9 bases between them. Germline CDR1 is SGHNT and CDR2 is YENEEA. The DNA for the CDR3 is TGTGCCAGCAGCCCCATAAGCAACACCGGGGAGCTGTTTTTT. Residues: CASSPISNTGELFF.

The gene calls are TRBV30 and TRBJ1-2; 8 bases are a match to TRBD1. The CDR3 contains 14 residues. J was trimmed by 5 bases and V by 2 bases; bases with no gene match: 7. Germline V gene sequence: CDR1 GTSNPN, CDR2 SVGIG (reference sequence). The CDR3 loop reads CAWSQGQGAYGYTF. CDR3 nucleotides: TGTGCCTGGAGTCAAGGACAGGGAGCTTATGGCTACACCTTC.

This chain uses TRBV5-4 with TRBJ2-3; 7 positions agree with TRBD1. This CDR3 is built from 12 residues. Trimming cost V 3 bases and J 9 bases; bases outside gene matches: 4. CDR1 is SGHNT and CDR2 is YYREEE in the germline V gene (reference sequence). The CDR3 sequence is CASSSTGVTQYF. The CDR3, as DNA: TGTGCCAGCAGCTCAACAGGGGTAACGCAGTATTTT.

V is TRBV28 and J is TRBJ1-1; 7 bases line up with TRBD1. The CDR3 loop spans 14 amino acids. The J segment lost 4 bases and the V segment lost 4 bases, leaving 6 bases of the junction unmatched. From germline, CDR1 is MDHEN and CDR2 SYDVKM. The CDR3 bases are TGTGCCAGCAGTTCCCAGGGGGTGCGCACTGAAGCTTTCTTT. Protein product: CASSSQGVRTEAFF.

The V and J genes are TRBV7-2 and TRBJ1-5; weak D call: TRBD1 (5 bases). CDR1 SGHTA and CDR2 FQGNSA come from the germline V gene. V dropped 5 bases and J dropped 5 bases, with 13 bases sitting between them. CDR3 size: 14 residues. This CDR3 reads CASSLRTLDQPQHF. The CDR3 DNA reads as TGTGCCAGCAGCCTTCGGACACTTGATCAGCCCCAGCATTTT.

This rearrangement joins TRBV6-5 to TRBJ1-5; unclear D gene. CDR1 and CDR2 (germline): MNHEY, SVGAGI. V was pared by 5 bases and J by 1 base, with 12 bases between. This CDR3 contains 15 residues. CDR3 in DNA: TGTGCCAGCAGTCGAGGAGGGTGGAGCAATCAGCCCCAGCATTTT. Translating gives CASSRGGWSNQPQHF.

The CDR3 sequence is CASSTRTGPGTEAFF. DNA of the CDR3: TGTGCCAGCAGCACACGGACAGGGCCGGGAACTGAAGCTTTCTTT. This chain uses TRBV5-4 with TRBJ1-1, with 8 bases lining up with TRBD1. V lost 4 bases, J lost 5 bases, and 10 bases stayed unmatched. This CDR3 comprises 15 residues. The germline CDR1 and CDR2 sequences are SGHNT and YYREEE (reference sequence). Together with reference TRBV5-4 and TRBJ1-1, the CDR3 gives the full variable domain: ETGVTQSPTHLIKTRGQQVTLRCSSQSGHNTVSWYQQALGQGPQFIFQYYREEENGRGNFPPRFSGLQFPNYSSELNVNALELDDSALYLCASSTRTGPGTEAFFGQGTRLTVV.

V gene TRBV5-4 combines with J gene TRBJ2-1; D might be TRBD2 (6 bases). In germline, CDR1 is SGHNT, CDR2 YYREEE (reference sequence). The CDR3 has 15 amino acids. The V and J ends lost 4 bases and 4 bases respectively, with 15 bases between them. As DNA, the CDR3 is TGTGCCAGCAGCGCGAGGGACTCCGGATACAATGAGCAGTTCTTC. Translating it yields CASSARDSGYNEQFF. Together with reference TRBV5-4 and TRBJ2-1, the CDR3 gives the full variable domain: ETGVTQSPTHLIKTRGQQVTLRCSSQSGHNTVSWYQQALGQGPQFIFQYYREEENGRGNFPPRFSGLQFPNYSSELNVNALELDDSALYLCASSARDSGYNEQFFGPGTRLTVL.